Listed below are T cell receptor beta chains from one sample, sequenced in a study of cytomegalovirus exposure and HLA in healthy donors. This table comes from immunoSEQ multiplex PCR, and its TCRdb copy is limited to in-frame clones, with some not included. The table records about 190,000 clones, around 84% of them present only once. The source material was PBMCs. These receptors were taken from a man aged 35 to 55 in good health and CMV-seropositive. The CDR3 runs from the conserved cysteine through the conserved F or W. A D gene is named only where the DNA matches it firmly. Not all rows give a size; the values are once, few, many and, for expanded clones, a class.

d_call,j_call,clone_size,v_call,cdr3_aa,cdr3_nt
NA,TRBJ1-1,once,TRBV7-2,CASSLALGGTEAFF,TGTGCCAGCAGCTTAGCGCTGGGGGGTACTGAAGCCTTCTTT
NA,TRBJ2-7,NA,TRBV9,CASSVGVAVTEQYF,TGTGCCAGCAGCGTAGGGGTGGCAGTGACAGAGCAGTACTTC
NA,TRBJ2-1,few,TRBV6-1,CASSEVRTDGEQFF,TGTGCCAGCAGTGAGGTCCGGACAGACGGTGAGCAGTTCTTC
TRBD2,TRBJ2-5,once,TRBV19,CASSIDGLAGEETQYF,TGTGCCAGTAGTATAGACGGACTAGCGGGAGAGGAGACCCAGTACTTC
TRBD2,TRBJ2-7,NA,TRBV28,CASSLSSGRRSEQYF,TGTGCCAGCAGTTTATCTAGCGGGAGGCGGTCCGAGCAGTACTTC
NA,TRBJ1-1,NA,TRBV10-2,CASSEGPGTGNTEAFF,TGCGCCAGCAGTGAGGGACCGGGTACAGGGAACACTGAAGCTTTCTTT
TRBD2,TRBJ2-6,once,TRBV6-6,CASRRGTSGANVLTF,TGTGCCAGCCGAAGGGGGACTAGTGGGGCCAACGTCCTGACTTTC
TRBD1,TRBJ2-4,few,TRBV5-8,CASRFTGGSQNIQYF,TGTGCCAGCAGATTTACAGGGGGGAGCCAAAACATTCAGTACTTC
TRBD1,TRBJ1-1,NA,TRBV28,CASSLVDRAGEAFF,TGTGCCAGCAGTTTAGTGGACAGGGCGGGTGAAGCTTTCTTT
TRBD1,TRBJ2-7,NA,TRBV2,CASSELDREVGEQYF,TGTGCCAGCAGTGAACTGGACAGGGAGGTGGGCGAGCAGTACTTC
TRBD1,TRBJ1-1,NA,TRBV4-1,CASSQDTGGWTEAFF,TGCGCCAGCAGCCAAGATACAGGGGGCTGGACTGAAGCTTTCTTT
TRBD2,TRBJ2-7,NA,TRBV5-4,CASSSVTGSGPSYEQYF,TGTGCCAGCAGCTCCGTCACCGGTAGCGGGCCGTCCTACGAGCAGTACTTC
TRBD1,TRBJ2-3,NA,TRBV7-9,CASSSSTGHPTDTQYF,TGTGCCAGCAGCAGCTCGACAGGGCATCCCACAGATACGCAGTATTTT
TRBD1,TRBJ1-1,NA,TRBV5-1,CASSQLGQGNTEAFF,TGCGCCAGCAGCCAATTGGGACAGGGCAACACTGAAGCTTTCTTT
NA,TRBJ2-1,NA,TRBV2,CASSGGPYNEQFF,TGTGCCAGCAGTGGAGGTCCCTACAATGAGCAGTTCTTC